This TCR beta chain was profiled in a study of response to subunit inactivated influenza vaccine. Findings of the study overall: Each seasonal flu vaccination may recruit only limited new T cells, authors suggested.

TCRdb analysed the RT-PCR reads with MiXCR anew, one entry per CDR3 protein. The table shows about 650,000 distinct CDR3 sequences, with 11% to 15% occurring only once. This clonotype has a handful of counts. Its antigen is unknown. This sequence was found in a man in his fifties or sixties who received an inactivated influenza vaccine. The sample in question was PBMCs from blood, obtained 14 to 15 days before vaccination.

CDR3 coding DNA: TGTGCCAGCAGCTTAAACCTAGCGGGAGTGGATGAGCAGTTCTTC. Its protein product is CASSLNLAGVDEQFF. V gene TRBV13 combines with J gene TRBJ2-1; 10 positions match TRBD2. The CDR3 runs 15 residues. Trimming removed 2 bases from V and 8 bases from J; junction bases left unmatched: 6. The germline V gene has CDR1 PRHDT and CDR2 FYEKMQ (reference sequence).